A single sample gave rise to the 3 T cell receptor beta chains below, sequenced in a study of Graves' ophthalmopathy and Graves' hyperthyroidism. As the template, RNA transcripts were used to amplify TCR beta CDR3 regions. HTBI-primed RT-PCR formed the first round, and a multiplex PCR formed the second. TCRdb re-derived calls from the multiplex PCR reads in MiXCR, one entry per CDR3 protein. This table has approximately 1.2 million distinct CDR3 sequences, 36% appearing once. The sequencing sample was made of peripheral blood or thyroid tissue (not recorded which). The source is an adult man with Graves' hyperthyroidism.

The chain joins TRBV20-1 to TRBJ2-7, with 9 bases aligning to TRBD1. The CDR3 sequence is 17 residues long. The germline V gene encodes CDR1 DFQATT and CDR2 SNEGSKA (reference sequence). With V trimmed by 4 bases and J by 3 bases, 16 bases remained unmatched. CDR3: CSANKAAGQGLSYEQYF. The CDR3 region has the DNA TGCAGTGCTAATAAAGCCGCAGGACAGGGGCTGAGCTACGAGCAGTACTTC.

Many counts were recorded for this clonotype. The chain uses TRBV7-9 and TRBJ1-5, with D perhaps matching TRBD1 (6 bases). Trimming removed 1 base from V and 6 bases from J, with 13 bases in between. This CDR3 contains 15 residues. Per germline, CDR1 SEHNR and CDR2 FQNEAQ (reference sequence). This CDR3 reads CASSLGTGYAQPQHF. The DNA of the CDR3 is TGTGCCAGCAGCTTAGGAACAGGGTACGCTCAGCCCCAGCATTTT.

The chain employs TRBV7-9 and TRBJ1-1; the D gene is possibly TRBD1 (6 bases). Trimming removed 1 base from V and 7 bases from J, with 10 bases in between. The CDR3 loop spans 13 amino acids. The germline V gene has CDR1 SEHNR and CDR2 FQNEAQ (reference sequence). CDR3 coding DNA: TGTGCCAGCAGCTTAGGGGGGCAGGGTGAAGCTTTCTTT. This codes for CASSLGGQGEAFF.